The 10 T cell receptor beta chains below were found in one sample sequenced in a study of blood T cell repertoires in COVID-19. TCRdb's copy holds only in-frame clones and misses some; the assay was immunoSEQ multiplex PCR. The sample lists some 270,000 clones, about 87% occurring once. The source material was PBMCs or T cells enriched from blood (not recorded which). Receptors originate from a woman between 25 and 40 years old with acute COVID-19.

The chain has TRBV5-1 and TRBJ2-1; the match to TRBD1 covers 9 bases. CDR3 length: 13 residues. J lost 15 bases, V lost 0 bases, and 7 bases had no gene match. Germline lookup yields CDR1 SGHRS and CDR2 YFSETQ. The CDR3 region has the DNA TGCGCCAGCAGCTTGGGTCCGGACAGGGGTTCGTTCTTC. Translated, it gives CASSLGPDRGSFF.

The chain carries TRBV7-7 and TRBJ2-1, with 7 bases fitting TRBD1. The CDR3 consists of 15 residues. CDR1 is SSHAT, CDR2 FNYEAQ, per germline (reference sequence). Trimming removed 3 bases from V and 6 bases from J; junction bases left unmatched: 8. CDR3 protein: CASSLGPTGTNEQFF. The CDR3 DNA follows: TGTGCCAGCAGCTTGGGCCCGACAGGGACCAATGAGCAGTTCTTC.

This chain uses TRBV2 with TRBJ2-1; 12 bases line up with TRBD1. Germline CDR1 is SNHLY and CDR2 is FYNNEI. This CDR3 is built from 20 residues. V gave up 5 bases and J gave up 9 bases; unmatched junction bases: 23. The CDR3 region is CASSPQTGTGGAGFRIEQFF. The CDR3 DNA reads TGTGCCAGCAGTCCCCAGACCGGGACAGGGGGCGCCGGCTTTCGTATTGAGCAGTTCTTC.

A few counts support this clone. The chain employs TRBV7-9 and TRBJ2-5; weak D call: TRBD1 (6 bases). Per the germline V gene, CDR1 is SEHNR and CDR2 is FQNEAQ (reference sequence). CDR3 length: 14 amino acids. The V end was cut by 4 bases, the J end by 4 bases, with 13 bases between. CDR3 in amino acids: CASSSTDSSETQYF. The CDR3 DNA is TGTGCCAGCAGCTCAACGGACAGTTCAGAGACCCAGTACTTC.

This rearrangement joins TRBV7-2 to TRBJ1-4, with 9 positions matching TRBD1. The V gene's germline CDR1 is SGHTA and CDR2 FQGNSA. The V gene end was trimmed by 3 bases and the J gene end by 8 bases; junction bases not matched to a gene: 7. The CDR3 covers 15 residues. In DNA, the CDR3 is TGTGCCAGCAGCTTTACAGGGGGCGAACAAGAAAAACTGTTTTTT. It codes for CASSFTGGEQEKLFF.

V and J are TRBV28 and TRBJ2-7, with 8 bases matching TRBD1. CDR3 length equals 12 residues. Germline V gives CDR1 MDHEN, CDR2 SYDVKM. J gave up 11 bases and V 0 bases, and 3 bases lay outside the gene matches. The CDR3 spells CASSLWDRAEYF. CDR3 DNA: TGTGCCAGCAGTTTATGGGACAGGGCGGAGTACTTC. Looking up the rest from reference TRBV28 and TRBJ2-7 gives the full variable domain: DVKVTQSSRYLVKRTGEKVFLECVQDMDHENMFWYRQDPGLGLRLIYFSYDVKMKEKGDIPEGYSVSREKKERFSLILESASTNQTSMYLCASSLWDRAEYFGPGTRLTVT.

The chain is built from TRBV5-1 and TRBJ2-1; 9 nucleotides align to TRBD2. The V segment lost 5 bases and the J segment 7 bases; nucleotides outside the gene matches: 13. The CDR3 contains 16 residues. Germline loops: CDR1 SGHRS, CDR2 YFSETQ. As DNA, the CDR3 is TGCGCCAGCAGTCTTCTGGCGGGAGGGCCGGGGAATGAGCAGTTCTTC. This encodes CASSLLAGGPGNEQFF.

The chain links TRBV7-9 to TRBJ2-7; TRBD2 matches 10 bases. Germline V lookup: CDR1 SEHNR, CDR2 FQNEAQ (reference sequence). The CDR3 is 16 amino acids. Unmatched junction bases numbered 7, after V lost 4 bases and J lost 1 base. CDR3 in DNA: TGTGCCAGCAGCTCCGAGCGGGAGGGCCCATCCTACGAGCAGTACTTC. Translating it yields CASSSEREGPSYEQYF.

The CDR3 bases are TGTGCCAGCAGTACGGCAGGGGGGTACGAGCAGTACTTC. Its translation is CASSTAGGYEQYF. The chain employs TRBV6-5 and TRBJ2-7, with D perhaps matching TRBD1 (7 bases). Germline loops: CDR1 MNHEY, CDR2 SVGAGI. V lost 5 bases, J lost 4 bases, and 12 bases lay in between. The CDR3 has 13 amino acids.

This chain connects TRBV18 to TRBJ1-1; maybe TRBD1 (5 bases). Germline V lookup: CDR1 KGHSH, CDR2 LQKENI. Trimming pared 5 bases from V and 1 base from J, leaving 8 bases between. The CDR3 sequence is 13 residues long. The chain's CDR3 is CASSGGENTEAFF. DNA of the CDR3: TGTGCCAGCTCAGGAGGGGAGAACACTGAAGCTTTCTTT. Together with reference TRBV18 and TRBJ1-1, the CDR3 gives the full variable domain: NAGVMQNPRHLVRRRGQEARLRCSPMKGHSHVYWYRQLPEEGLKFMVYLQKENIIDESGMPKERFSAEFPKEGPSILRIQQVVRGDSAAYFCASSGGENTEAFFGQGTRLTVV.